These 6 T cell receptor beta chains were sequenced from one sample in a study of post-analysis software for immune sequencing data. Their recognized antigens are unknown. TCR beta libraries were prepared from cDNA with unique molecular identifiers. Using its own MiXCR run on the PCR reads, TCRdb lists one record per CDR3 protein. This table holds hundreds of thousands of distinct CDR3 sequences, 55% to 60% found once. Study-wide points: In patients, TRBV5-6, TRBV5-1 and TRBV20-1 belonged to roughly 5 TRBV segments found more frequently than in controls.

The specimen sequenced was blood. These receptors came from a girl aged 2-10 years with multiple sclerosis.

This clonotype was seen more than once but under ten times. The chain carries TRBV18 and TRBJ2-5; D is ambiguous. V was pared by 0 bases and J by 3 bases, with 5 bases between. The germline V gene has CDR1 KGHSH and CDR2 LQKENI. CDR3 length: 13 amino acids. The CDR3 here is CASSPPQEETQYF. The CDR3 nucleotides read TGTGCCAGCTCACCACCTCAGGAAGAGACCCAGTACTTC.

The chain employs TRBV12-3 or TRBV12-4 and TRBJ1-4, with a possible D match to TRBD1 (6 bases). V lost 6 bases, J lost 8 bases, and 16 bases lay in between. The CDR3 loop spans 14 amino acids. The CDR3 DNA follows: TGTGCCAGCAGCCGGACAGCTTTCGAAGAAAAACTGTTTTTT. Translated: CASSRTAFEEKLFF.

V and J are TRBV20-1 and TRBJ2-1; 11 bases agree with TRBD2. Trimming cost V 5 bases and J 8 bases; bases outside gene matches: 8. Germline V gives CDR1 DFQATT, CDR2 SNEGSKA (reference sequence). The CDR3 length is 14 residues. The CDR3 DNA follows: TGCAGTGCTCTTAGCGGGAGGGCCGGGGATGAGCAGTTCTTC. Protein product: CSALSGRAGDEQFF.

The gene calls are TRBV12-3 or TRBV12-4 and TRBJ2-1; 15 bases are shared with TRBD2. CDR3 length equals 14 residues. The trim removed 6 bases at V and 15 bases at J, leaving 9 bases unmatched. The CDR3 DNA sequence: TGTGCCAGCAGCGGCGGACTAGCGGGGGGGCCCTCGTTCTTC. The encoded protein is CASSGGLAGGPSFF.

A single count supports this clonotype. The chain couples TRBV24-1 to TRBJ2-1; maybe TRBD2 (6 bases). In germline, CDR1 is KGHDR, CDR2 SFDVKD. The V end was cut by 4 bases, the J end by 5 bases, with 17 bases between. CDR3 length equals 16 residues. Written as DNA, the CDR3 is TGTGCCACCAGTGACCCCTCGGGAGAATTAGACAATGAGCAGTTCTTC. This sequence encodes CATSDPSGELDNEQFF.

This clonotype came up once. V usage is TRBV3-1 and J usage is TRBJ1-5; possibly TRBD1 for D (5 bases). Germline CDR1 LGHDT, CDR2 YNNKEL (reference sequence). This CDR3 has 15 amino acids. Trimming pared 4 bases from V and 7 bases from J, leaving 17 bases between. Here the CDR3 reads CASSPGTLSRQPQHF. CDR3 in DNA: TGTGCCAGCAGCCCTGGGACCCTTAGTAGGCAGCCCCAGCATTTT.